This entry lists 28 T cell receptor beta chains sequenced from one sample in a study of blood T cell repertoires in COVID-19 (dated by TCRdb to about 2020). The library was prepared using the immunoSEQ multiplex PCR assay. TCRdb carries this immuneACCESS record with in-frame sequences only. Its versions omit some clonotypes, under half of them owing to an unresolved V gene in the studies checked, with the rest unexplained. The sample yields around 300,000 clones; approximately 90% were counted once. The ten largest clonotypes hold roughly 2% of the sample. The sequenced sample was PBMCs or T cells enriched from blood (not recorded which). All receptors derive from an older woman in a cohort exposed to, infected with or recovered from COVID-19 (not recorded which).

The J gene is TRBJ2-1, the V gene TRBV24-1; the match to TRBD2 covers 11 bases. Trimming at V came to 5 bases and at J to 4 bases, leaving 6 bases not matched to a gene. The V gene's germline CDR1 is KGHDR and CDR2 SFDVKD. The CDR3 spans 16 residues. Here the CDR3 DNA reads TGTGCCACCAGTGCTCCACTAGCGGGAGAATACAATGAGCAGTTCTTC. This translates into CATSAPLAGEYNEQFF.

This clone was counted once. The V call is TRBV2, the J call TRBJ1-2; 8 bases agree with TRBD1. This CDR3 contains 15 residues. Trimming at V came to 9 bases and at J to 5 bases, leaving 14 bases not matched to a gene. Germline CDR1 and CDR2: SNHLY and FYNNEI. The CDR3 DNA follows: TGTGCCAGAAGGGGCCTGACAGGGGTTTCTTATGGCTACACCTTC. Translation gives CARRGLTGVSYGYTF. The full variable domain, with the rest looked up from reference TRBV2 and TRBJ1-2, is EPEVTQTPSHQVTQMGQEVILRCVPISNHLYFYWYRQILGQKVEFLVSFYNNEISEKSEIFDDQFSVERPDGSNFTLKIRSTKLEDSAMYFCARRGLTGVSYGYTFGSGTRLTVV.

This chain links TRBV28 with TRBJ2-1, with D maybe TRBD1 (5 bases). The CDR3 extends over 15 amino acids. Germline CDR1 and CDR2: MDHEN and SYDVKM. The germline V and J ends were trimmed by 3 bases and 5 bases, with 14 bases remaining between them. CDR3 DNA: TGTGCCAGCAGTTTTAGGACACCGAAGGACAATGAGCAGTTCTTC. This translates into CASSFRTPKDNEQFF.

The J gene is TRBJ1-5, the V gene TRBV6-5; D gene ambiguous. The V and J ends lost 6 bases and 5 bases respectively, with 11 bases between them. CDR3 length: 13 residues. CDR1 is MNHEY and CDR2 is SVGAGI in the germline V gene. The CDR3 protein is CASSSDGDQPQHF. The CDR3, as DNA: TGTGCCAGCAGCTCCGACGGGGATCAGCCCCAGCATTTT.

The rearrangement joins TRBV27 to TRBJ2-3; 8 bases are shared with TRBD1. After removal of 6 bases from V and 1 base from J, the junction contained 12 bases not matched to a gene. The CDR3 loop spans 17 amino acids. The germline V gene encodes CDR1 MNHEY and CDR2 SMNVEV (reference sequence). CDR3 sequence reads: CASRYRPGTGGTDTQYF. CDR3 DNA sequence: TGTGCCAGCAGGTATCGACCTGGGACAGGAGGCACAGATACGCAGTATTTT.

The CDR3 reads CASSLAGTPSYEQYF. CDR3 in DNA: TGTGCCAGCAGCTTAGCGGGGACTCCCTCCTACGAGCAGTACTTC. This rearrangement joins TRBV7-9 to TRBJ2-7, with a possible D match to TRBD2 (6 bases). The CDR3 contains 15 residues. Germline assignment: CDR1 SEHNR and CDR2 FQNEAQ (reference sequence). V was shortened by 0 bases and J by 0 bases, with 9 bases between the two germline ends.

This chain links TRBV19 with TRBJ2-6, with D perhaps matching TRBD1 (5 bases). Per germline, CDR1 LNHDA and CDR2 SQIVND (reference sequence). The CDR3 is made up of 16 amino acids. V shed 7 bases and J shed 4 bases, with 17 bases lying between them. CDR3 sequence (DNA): TGTGCCAGTAAGGGGTCCCCAAATTCGGGGGCCAACGTCCTGACTTTC. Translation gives CASKGSPNSGANVLTF.

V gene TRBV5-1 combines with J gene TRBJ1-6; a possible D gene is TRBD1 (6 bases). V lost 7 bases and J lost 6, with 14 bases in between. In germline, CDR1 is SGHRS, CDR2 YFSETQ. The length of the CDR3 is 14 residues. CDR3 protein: CASQAEGVNSPLHF. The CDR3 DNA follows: TGCGCCAGCCAGGCTGAGGGGGTTAATTCACCCCTCCACTTT.

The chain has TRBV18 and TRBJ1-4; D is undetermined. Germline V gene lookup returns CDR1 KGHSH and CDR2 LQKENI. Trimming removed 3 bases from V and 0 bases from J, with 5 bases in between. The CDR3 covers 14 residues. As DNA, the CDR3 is TGTGCCAGCTCACCCGAGGCAACTAATGAAAAACTGTTTTTT. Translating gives CASSPEATNEKLFF. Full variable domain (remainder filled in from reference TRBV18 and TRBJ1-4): NAGVMQNPRHLVRRRGQEARLRCSPMKGHSHVYWYRQLPEEGLKFMVYLQKENIIDESGMPKERFSAEFPKEGPSILRIQQVVRGDSAAYFCASSPEATNEKLFFGSGTQLSVL.

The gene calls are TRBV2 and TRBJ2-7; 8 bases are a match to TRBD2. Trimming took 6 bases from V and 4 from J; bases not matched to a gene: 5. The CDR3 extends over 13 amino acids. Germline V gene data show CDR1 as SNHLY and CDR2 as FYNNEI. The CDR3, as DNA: TGTGCCAGCAGGGATAGCGGGGAATACGAGCAGTACTTC. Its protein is CASRDSGEYEQYF.

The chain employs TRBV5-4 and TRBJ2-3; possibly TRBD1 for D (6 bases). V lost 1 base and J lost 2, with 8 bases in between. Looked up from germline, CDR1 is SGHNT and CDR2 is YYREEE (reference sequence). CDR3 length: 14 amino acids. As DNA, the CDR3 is TGTGCCAGCAGCTTGCAGGGGTCCACAGATACGCAGTATTTT. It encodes CASSLQGSTDTQYF. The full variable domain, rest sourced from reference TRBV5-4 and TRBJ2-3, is ETGVTQSPTHLIKTRGQQVTLRCSSQSGHNTVSWYQQALGQGPQFIFQYYREEENGRGNFPPRFSGLQFPNYSSELNVNALELDDSALYLCASSLQGSTDTQYFGPGTRLTVL.

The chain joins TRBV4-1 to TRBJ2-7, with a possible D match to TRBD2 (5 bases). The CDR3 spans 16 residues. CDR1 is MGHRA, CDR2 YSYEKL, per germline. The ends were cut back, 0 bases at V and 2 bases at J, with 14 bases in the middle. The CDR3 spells CASSQDFASGTYEQYF. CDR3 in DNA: TGCGCCAGCAGCCAAGATTTCGCCTCGGGAACCTACGAGCAGTACTTC.

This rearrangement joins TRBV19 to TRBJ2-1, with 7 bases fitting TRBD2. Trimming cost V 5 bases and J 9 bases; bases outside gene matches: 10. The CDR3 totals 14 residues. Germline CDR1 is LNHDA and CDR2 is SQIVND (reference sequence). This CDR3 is CASSLGLVQGEQFF. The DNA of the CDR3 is TGTGCCAGTAGTCTCGGACTAGTTCAAGGTGAGCAGTTCTTC.

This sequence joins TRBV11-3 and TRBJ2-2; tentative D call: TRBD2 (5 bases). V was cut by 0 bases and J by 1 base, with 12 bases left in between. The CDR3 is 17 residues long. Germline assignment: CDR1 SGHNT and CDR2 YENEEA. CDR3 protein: CASSLDKTGLNTGELFF. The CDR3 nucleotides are TGTGCCAGCAGCTTAGATAAAACGGGGTTGAACACCGGGGAGCTGTTTTTT.

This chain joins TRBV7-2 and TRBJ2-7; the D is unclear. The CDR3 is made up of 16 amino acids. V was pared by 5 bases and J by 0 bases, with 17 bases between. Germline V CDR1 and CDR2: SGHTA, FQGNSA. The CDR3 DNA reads TGTGCCAGCAGCACCCGACTGCAATCTAGCTCCTACGAGCAGTACTTC. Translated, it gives CASSTRLQSSSYEQYF.

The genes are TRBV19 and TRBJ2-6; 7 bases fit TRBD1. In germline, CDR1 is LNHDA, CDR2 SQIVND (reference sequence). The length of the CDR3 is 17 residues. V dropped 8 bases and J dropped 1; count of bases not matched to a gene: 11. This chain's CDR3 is CASRQQGSPSGANVLTF. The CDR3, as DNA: TGTGCCAGTCGACAACAGGGGTCCCCATCTGGGGCCAACGTCCTGACTTTC.

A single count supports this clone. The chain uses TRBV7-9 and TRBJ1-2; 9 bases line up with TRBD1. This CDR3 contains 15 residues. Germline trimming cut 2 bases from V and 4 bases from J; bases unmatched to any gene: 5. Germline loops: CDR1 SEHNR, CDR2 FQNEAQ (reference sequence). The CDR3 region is CASSLPRTGVYGYTF. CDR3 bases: TGTGCCAGCAGCTTACCCCGGACAGGGGTCTATGGCTACACCTTC.

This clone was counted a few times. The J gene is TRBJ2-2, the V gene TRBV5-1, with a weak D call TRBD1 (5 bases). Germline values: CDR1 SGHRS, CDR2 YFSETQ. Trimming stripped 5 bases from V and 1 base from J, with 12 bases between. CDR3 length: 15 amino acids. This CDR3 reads CASSPQGQNTGELFF. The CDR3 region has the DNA TGCGCCAGCAGTCCCCAGGGCCAGAACACCGGGGAGCTGTTTTTT.

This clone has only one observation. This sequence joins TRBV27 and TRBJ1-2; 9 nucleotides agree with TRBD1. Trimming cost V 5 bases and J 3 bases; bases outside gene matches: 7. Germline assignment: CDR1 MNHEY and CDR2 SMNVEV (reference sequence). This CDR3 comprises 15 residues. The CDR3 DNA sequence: TGTGCCAGCAGTCGTAAGACAGGGGGGGACTATGGCTACACCTTC. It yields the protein CASSRKTGGDYGYTF.

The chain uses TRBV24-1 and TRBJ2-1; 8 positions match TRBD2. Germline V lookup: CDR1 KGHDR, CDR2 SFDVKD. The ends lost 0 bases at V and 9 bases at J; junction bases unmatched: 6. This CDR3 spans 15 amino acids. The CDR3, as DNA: TGTGCCACCAGTGATTTGGGACTAGCTGTCGGTGAGCAGTTCTTC. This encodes CATSDLGLAVGEQFF.

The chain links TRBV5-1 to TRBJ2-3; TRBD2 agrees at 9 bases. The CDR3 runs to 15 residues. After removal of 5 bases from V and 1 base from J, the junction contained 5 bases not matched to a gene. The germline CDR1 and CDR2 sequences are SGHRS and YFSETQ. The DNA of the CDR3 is TGCGCCAGCAGTTTATGGACTAGCGGCACAGATACGCAGTATTTT. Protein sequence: CASSLWTSGTDTQYF.

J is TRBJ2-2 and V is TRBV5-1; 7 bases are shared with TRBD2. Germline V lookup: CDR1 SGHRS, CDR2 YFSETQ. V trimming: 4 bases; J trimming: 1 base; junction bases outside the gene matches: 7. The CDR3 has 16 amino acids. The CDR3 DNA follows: TGCGCCAGCAGCCCGGGGCCTAGCGGGAACACCGGGGAGCTGTTTTTT. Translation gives CASSPGPSGNTGELFF.

CDR3 region: CASSQARGFSTDTQYF. CDR3 nucleotides: TGTGCCAGCAGCCAAGCTCGCGGGTTTAGCACAGATACGCAGTATTTT. The V call is TRBV3-1 (or the pseudogene TRBV3-2), the J call TRBJ2-3; TRBD2 is a possible D gene (5 bases). Germline V CDR1 and CDR2: LGHDT, YNNKEL (reference sequence). V was shortened by 1 base and J by 0 bases, with 11 bases between the two germline ends. The CDR3 runs 16 residues.

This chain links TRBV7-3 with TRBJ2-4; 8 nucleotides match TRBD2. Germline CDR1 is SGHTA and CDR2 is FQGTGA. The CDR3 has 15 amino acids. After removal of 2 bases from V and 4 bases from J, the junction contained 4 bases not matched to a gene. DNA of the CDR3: TGTGCCAGCAGCTTAGGGGCTAGCGGGAAAAACATTCAGTACTTC. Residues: CASSLGASGKNIQYF. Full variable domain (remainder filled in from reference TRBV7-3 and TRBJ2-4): GAGVSQTPSNKVTEKGKYVELRCDPISGHTALYWYRQSLGQGPEFLIYFQGTGAADDSGLPNDRFFAVRPEGSVSTLKIQRTERGDSAVYLCASSLGASGKNIQYFGAGTRLSVL.

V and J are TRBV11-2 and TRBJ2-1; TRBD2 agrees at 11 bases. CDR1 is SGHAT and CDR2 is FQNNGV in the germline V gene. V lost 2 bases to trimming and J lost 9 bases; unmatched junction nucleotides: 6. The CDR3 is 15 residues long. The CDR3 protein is CASSLTSGRAGEQFF. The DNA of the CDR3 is TGTGCCAGCAGCTTAACTAGCGGGAGAGCGGGTGAGCAGTTCTTC.

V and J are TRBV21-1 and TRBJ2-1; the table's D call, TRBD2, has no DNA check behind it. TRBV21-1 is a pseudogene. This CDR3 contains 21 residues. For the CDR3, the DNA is TGTGCCAGCAGCAAAGGTCTGTCAATTTCAATGCGGGAGGGTTTGTACAATGAGCAGTTCTTC. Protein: CASSKGLSISMREGLYNEQFF.

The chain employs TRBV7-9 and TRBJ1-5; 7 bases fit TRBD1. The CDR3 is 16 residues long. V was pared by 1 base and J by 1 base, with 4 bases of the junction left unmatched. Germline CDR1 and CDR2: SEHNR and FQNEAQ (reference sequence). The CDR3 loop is CASSLGPGQSNQPQHF. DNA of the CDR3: TGTGCCAGCAGCTTAGGCCCGGGACAGAGCAATCAGCCCCAGCATTTT.

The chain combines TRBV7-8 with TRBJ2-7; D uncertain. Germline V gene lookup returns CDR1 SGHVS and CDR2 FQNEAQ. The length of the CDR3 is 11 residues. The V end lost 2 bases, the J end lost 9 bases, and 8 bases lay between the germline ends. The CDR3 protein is CASSLTGGQYF. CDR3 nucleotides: TGTGCCAGCAGCTTAACCGGCGGGCAGTACTTC.